Listed here is a single TCR beta chain. What it binds is unknown. Researchers ran the assay at a deep level. The table came from immunoSEQ multiplex PCR; TCRdb's copy has only in-frame clones and leaves some out. The sample records 2 million to 3 million clones, roughly 93% being singletons. Germline CDR1 reads ENHRY; CDR2 reads SYGVKD. The CDR3 consists of 15 residues. V lost 1 base, J lost 9 bases, and 10 bases stayed unmatched. This specimen belongs to a study of shared clonotypes between healthy human individuals. Study conclusions and caveats: Rarefaction demonstrated incomplete sorted-subset sequencing despite large depth. Generally, estimated richness proved larger in naive subsets than it did in memory subsets. Generation probabilities were higher for clonotypes shared across all four sorted-subset donors than for unshared ones.

Sequenced sample: naive CD4+ T cells from PBMCs. As for subset: CD45RA+ positively selected. The chain carries TRBV10-3 and TRBJ2-5, with 8 bases identical to TRBD2. The TCR originated in a man younger than 30 in good health. Some clones in this sample may be carry-over from other donors' samples. CDR3 in DNA: TGTGCCATCAGTGAGTTGGTAGCGGGACCTGGGGCCCAGTACTTC. Translating it yields CAISELVAGPGAQYF.